One sample yielded the 10 T cell receptor beta chains listed below, sequenced in a study of cytomegalovirus exposure and HLA in healthy donors. The primer mix had 60 Vbeta and 13 Jbeta primers. Sequencing used immunoSEQ multiplex PCR; TCRdb keeps in-frame clones, though not all of them. This sample has about 270,000 clones, with more than 80% found just once. The sequencing input was PBMCs. The source is a middle-aged man in good health and CMV-seropositive.

This sequence joins TRBV9 and TRBJ2-1, with 10 bases aligning to TRBD2. This CDR3 is built from 15 residues. Trimming took 3 bases from V and 4 from J; bases not matched to a gene: 4. The germline CDR1 and CDR2 sequences are SGDLS and YYNGEE. The CDR3 region has the DNA TGTGCCAGCAGCGGTACTAGCGGGATGTACAATGAGCAGTTCTTC. Its translation: CASSGTSGMYNEQFF.

The gene calls are TRBV19 and TRBJ1-1; D is unclear. This CDR3 contains 13 residues. Trimming stripped 4 bases from V and 0 bases from J, with 6 bases between. From germline, CDR1 is LNHDA and CDR2 SQIVND (reference sequence). DNA for the CDR3: TGTGCCAGTAGTAGGGGAGTGAACACTGAAGCTTTCTTT. Protein product: CASSRGVNTEAFF.

The rearrangement uses TRBV28 and TRBJ2-7; 9 nucleotides match TRBD2. The CDR3 is made up of 13 amino acids. The germline V gene encodes CDR1 MDHEN and CDR2 SYDVKM. V dropped 3 bases and J dropped 7; count of bases not matched to a gene: 4. DNA for the CDR3: TGTGCCAGCAGTTTCGTAGCGGGAGTAGAGCAGTACTTC. Translation gives CASSFVAGVEQYF.

V gene TRBV20-1 combines with J gene TRBJ1-4; D perhaps matches TRBD1 (5 bases). The CDR3 runs 11 residues. Germline CDR1 reads DFQATT; CDR2 reads SNEGSKA (reference sequence). V was cut by 7 bases and J by 8 bases, with 11 bases left in between. As DNA, the CDR3 is TGCAGTGAACAGGTCGGGGAAAAACTGTTTTTT. Amino acids: CSEQVGEKLFF.

CDR3 sequence reads: CASRRKETQYF. DNA for the CDR3: TGTGCCAGCAGGCGAAAGGAGACCCAGTACTTC. V is TRBV27 and J is TRBJ2-5; no firm D call. There are 11 residues in the CDR3. Germline lookup yields CDR1 MNHEY and CDR2 SMNVEV (reference sequence). Trimming removed 6 bases from V and 5 bases from J, with 7 bases in between.

The chain combines TRBV27 with TRBJ2-7; D uncertain. This CDR3 has 15 residues. Trimming removed 0 bases from V and 0 bases from J, with 9 bases in between. Germline V gene lookup returns CDR1 MNHEY and CDR2 SMNVEV (reference sequence). This CDR3 reads CASSLSGSSSYEQYF. The CDR3 DNA reads as TGTGCCAGCAGTTTATCGGGCAGCAGCTCCTACGAGCAGTACTTC.

The chain is built from TRBV7-2 and TRBJ2-1; D is uncertain. The CDR3 has 16 amino acids. CDR1 and CDR2 from the germline V gene are SGHTA and FQGNSA. Trimming cost V 4 bases and J 1 base, with 14 bases left between them. CDR3 protein: CASSSLQSWSYNEQFF. In DNA, the CDR3 is TGTGCCAGCAGCTCCCTTCAGTCCTGGTCCTACAATGAGCAGTTCTTC.

This rearrangement joins TRBV5-1 to TRBJ2-1, with TRBD2 matching 7 bases. J lost 4 bases, V lost 4 bases, and 8 bases had no gene match. The CDR3 is 15 residues long. Looked up from germline, CDR1 is SGHRS and CDR2 is YFSETQ. The CDR3 spells CASSASGTTYNEQFF. The CDR3 DNA sequence: TGCGCCAGCAGCGCTAGCGGCACGACTTACAATGAGCAGTTCTTC. The entire variable domain, with the rest obtained from reference TRBV5-1 and TRBJ2-1, is as follows: KAGVTQTPRYLIKTRGQQVTLSCSPISGHRSVSWYQQTPGQGLQFLFEYFSETQRNKGNFPGRFSGRQFSNSRSEMNVSTLELGDSALYLCASSASGTTYNEQFFGPGTRLTVL.

The rearrangement links TRBV28 to TRBJ2-7; D is unresolved. Trimming cost V 1 base and J 0 bases, with 10 bases left between them. The CDR3 is 15 residues long. Per germline, CDR1 MDHEN and CDR2 SYDVKM. This CDR3 reads CASSLYDILSYEQYF. CDR3 in DNA: TGTGCCAGCAGTTTATACGACATACTCTCCTACGAGCAGTACTTC.

The J gene is TRBJ2-7, the V gene TRBV27, with TRBD1 matching over 8 bases. The CDR3 spans 16 residues. After removal of 5 bases from V and 0 bases from J, the junction contained 9 bases not matched to a gene. CDR1 and CDR2 from the germline V gene are MNHEY and SMNVEV (reference sequence). The CDR3 spells CASSTRTGMSSYEQYF. The CDR3 DNA sequence: TGTGCCAGCAGTACGAGGACAGGGATGAGCTCCTACGAGCAGTACTTC.